Presented here are 15 T cell receptor beta chains from one specimen sequenced in a study of response to subunit inactivated influenza vaccine. TCRdb reanalysed the RT-PCR reads using MiXCR and keeps one entry per CDR3 protein. Counted here are about 180,000 distinct CDR3 sequences, around 10% occurring once; the ten biggest clones make up 35% to 40%. The sample was CD8+ T cells sorted from PBMCs, taken 23 months after vaccination. The receptor set was obtained from a man aged 50 to 69 who received an inactivated influenza vaccine.

The table lists this clonotype with a few counts. The CDR3 is CASSQEDRNEQFF. CDR3 DNA: TGCGCCAGCAGCCAGGAGGACCGCAATGAGCAGTTCTTC. The rearrangement uses TRBV4-1 and TRBJ2-1, with D possibly being TRBD2 (5 bases). In germline, CDR1 is MGHRA, CDR2 YSYEKL. Trimming pared 3 bases from V and 6 bases from J, leaving 9 bases between. The CDR3 is 13 amino acids.

This clonotype came up a few times. This chain uses TRBV28 with TRBJ2-7, with TRBD2 identical over 10 bases. After removal of 5 bases from V and 9 bases from J, the junction contained 13 bases not matched to a gene. CDR3 size: 15 residues. The V gene's germline CDR1 is MDHEN and CDR2 SYDVKM. The CDR3 here is CASSPRVSGGASQYF. The CDR3 nucleotides read TGTGCCAGCAGTCCCCGGGTAAGCGGGGGGGCGTCGCAGTACTTC.

This clonotype was observed at least ten times. In DNA form, the CDR3 reads TGCAGTGGCGACCTGGGGGATCAAGGGACAGATACGCAGTATTTT. Amino acid sequence: CSGDLGDQGTDTQYF. The chain is built from TRBV20-1 and TRBJ2-3, with D perhaps TRBD1 or TRBD2 (5 bases each). CDR1 DFQATT and CDR2 SNEGSKA come from the germline V gene (reference sequence). The CDR3 is 15 amino acids. Trimming removed 7 bases at V and 3 bases at J, with 20 bases between.

The rearrangement uses TRBV27 and TRBJ1-5; TRBD1 is a possible D gene (5 bases). Trimming left V 3 bases short and J 7 bases short, with 13 bases between. Germline V gene data show CDR1 as MNHEY and CDR2 as SMNVEV (reference sequence). The CDR3 runs 14 residues. CDR3 sequence (DNA): TGTGCCAGCAGTTTTGGAGGGACTAACCAGCCCCAGCATTTT. It translates to CASSFGGTNQPQHF.

This clonotype came up a few times. At one of its ends the junction is not consistent with the germline gene, which may arise from a read error. The chain joins TRBV6-6 to TRBJ1-5; D is possibly TRBD1 (5 bases). Germline V gives CDR1 MNHNY, CDR2 SVGAGI (reference sequence). The CDR3 extends over 12 amino acids. The CDR3 here is CASSYSDQDKGF. The CDR3 DNA sequence: TGTGCCAGCAGTTACTCGGACCAGGACAAGGGTTTT.

The rearrangement uses TRBV4-1 and TRBJ1-2; 7 bases line up with TRBD1. Unmatched junction bases numbered 1, after V lost 2 bases and J lost 4 bases. CDR1 and CDR2 (germline): MGHRA, YSYEKL. The CDR3 runs 13 residues. The CDR3: CASSQRDSYGYTF. The CDR3 DNA reads as TGCGCCAGCAGCCAAAGGGACAGCTATGGCTACACCTTC.

The chain joins TRBV6-2 or TRBV6-3 to TRBJ2-2; the D gene is possibly TRBD1 (6 bases). Looked up from germline, CDR1 is MNHEY and CDR2 is SVGEGT. The CDR3 length is 15 residues. V was pared by 6 bases and J by 3 bases, with 14 bases between. CDR3 region: CASRQQGSDTGELFF. The CDR3, as DNA: TGTGCCAGCAGGCAACAGGGTTCGGACACCGGGGAGCTGTTTTTT.

This clonotype was counted only a few times. The chain uses TRBV28 and TRBJ2-1, with TRBD2 as a possible D gene (6 bases). CDR3 size: 14 residues. Germline V gene lookup returns CDR1 MDHEN and CDR2 SYDVKM. Trimming took 7 bases from V and 2 from J, leaving 12 bases between them. The CDR3 loop reads CASKDPGAYNEQFF. For the CDR3, the DNA is TGTGCCAGCAAGGACCCGGGGGCCTACAATGAGCAGTTCTTC.

This chain joins TRBV5-1 and TRBJ2-1; no definite D call. Per germline, CDR1 SGHRS and CDR2 YFSETQ. The ends were cut back, 0 bases at V and 4 bases at J, with 11 bases in the middle. CDR3 length: 15 residues. The CDR3 coding sequence is TGCGCCAGCAGCTTGGTTGGGGTGGAGTACAATGAGCAGTTCTTC. Its translation: CASSLVGVEYNEQFF.

The chain uses TRBV28 and TRBJ2-5, with 11 bases that match TRBD2. CDR3 length equals 15 residues. Looked up from germline, CDR1 is MDHEN and CDR2 is SYDVKM. V was clipped by 5 bases and J by 5 bases; unmatched bases: 7. CDR3 coding DNA: TGTGCCAGCAGTAGAACTAGCGGGAGACTCGAGACCCAGTACTTC. Its protein is CASSRTSGRLETQYF.

This clonotype was observed a handful of times. The genes are TRBV3-1 and TRBJ1-2, with D tentatively TRBD1 (5 bases). The V and J ends lost 3 bases and 4 bases respectively, with 15 bases between them. The CDR3 consists of 15 residues. Germline-derived CDR1 and CDR2 are LGHDT and YNNKEL (reference sequence). The CDR3 DNA is TGTGCCAGCAGCCACAGACAGTCCTGGGGCTATGGCTACACCTTC. This encodes CASSHRQSWGYGYTF.

This clonotype was counted at least ten times. The CDR3 is CASRGGLGPQDIQYF. The DNA for the CDR3 is TGTGCCAGCAGGGGCGGGTTGGGGCCGCAAGACATTCAGTACTTC. The J gene is TRBJ2-4, the V gene TRBV2; D may be TRBD1 or TRBD2 (5 bases each). This CDR3 spans 15 amino acids. V was clipped by 6 bases and J by 8 bases, with 20 bases between them. Germline V gives CDR1 SNHLY, CDR2 FYNNEI. The full variable domain, in which reference TRBV2 and TRBJ2-4 provide the parts outside the CDR3, is EPEVTQTPSHQVTQMGQEVILRCVPISNHLYFYWYRQILGQKVEFLVSFYNNEISEKSEIFDDQFSVERPDGSNFTLKIRSTKLEDSAMYFCASRGGLGPQDIQYFGAGTRLSVL.

Only a few counts were recorded for this clonotype. The rearrangement links TRBV29-1 to TRBJ1-2; D uncertain. The ends were cut back, 1 base at V and 0 bases at J, with 15 bases in the middle. The length of the CDR3 is 16 residues. Germline CDR1 reads SQVTM; CDR2 reads ANQGSEA. The CDR3 region has the DNA TGCAGCGTTGAAGTAGCGTCGGGCACATCTAACTATGGCTACACCTTC. It codes for CSVEVASGTSNYGYTF.

The rearrangement uses TRBV20-1 and TRBJ2-1, with D possibly being TRBD2 (5 bases). The ends were cut back, 5 bases at V and 6 bases at J, with 17 bases in the middle. The CDR3 contains 14 residues. Germline lookup yields CDR1 DFQATT and CDR2 SNEGSKA (reference sequence). The CDR3 region has the DNA TGCAGTGCTTTGGACTTCCGAGGAAGCAATGAGCAGTTCTTC. Translating gives CSALDFRGSNEQFF.

The gene calls are TRBV6-5 and TRBJ2-3; D is unclear. Germline values: CDR1 MNHEY, CDR2 SVGAGI. Trimming pared 0 bases from V and 3 bases from J, leaving 10 bases between. The CDR3 contains 15 residues. CDR3 sequence (DNA): TGTGCCAGCAGTTACTCAGACTCCGTTACAGATACGCAGTATTTT. It codes for CASSYSDSVTDTQYF.